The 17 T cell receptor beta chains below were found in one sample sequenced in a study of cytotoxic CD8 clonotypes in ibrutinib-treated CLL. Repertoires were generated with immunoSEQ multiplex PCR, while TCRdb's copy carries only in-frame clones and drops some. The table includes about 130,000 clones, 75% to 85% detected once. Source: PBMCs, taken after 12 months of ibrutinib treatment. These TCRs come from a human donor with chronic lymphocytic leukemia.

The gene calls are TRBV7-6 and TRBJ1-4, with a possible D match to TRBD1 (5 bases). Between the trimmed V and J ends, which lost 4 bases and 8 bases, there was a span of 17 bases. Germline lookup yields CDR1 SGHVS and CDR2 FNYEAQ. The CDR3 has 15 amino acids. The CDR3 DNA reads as TGTGCCAGCAGCTCGCTAAGGGGCGCCGGGGAAAAACTGTTTTTT. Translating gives CASSSLRGAGEKLFF.

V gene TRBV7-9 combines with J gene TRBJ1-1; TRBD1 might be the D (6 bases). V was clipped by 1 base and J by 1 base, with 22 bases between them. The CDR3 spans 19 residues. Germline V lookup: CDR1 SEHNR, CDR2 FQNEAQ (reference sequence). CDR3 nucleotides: TGTGCCAGCAGCTTAGGGCACCAGGGGCAACCCAGAGGGAACACTGAAGCTTTCTTT. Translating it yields CASSLGHQGQPRGNTEAFF.

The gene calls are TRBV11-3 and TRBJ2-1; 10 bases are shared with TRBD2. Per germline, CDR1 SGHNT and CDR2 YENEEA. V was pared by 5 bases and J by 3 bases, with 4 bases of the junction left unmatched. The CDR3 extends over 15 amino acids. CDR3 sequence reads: CASSITSGDYNEQFF. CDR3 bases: TGTGCCAGCAGCATAACTAGCGGGGACTACAATGAGCAGTTCTTC.

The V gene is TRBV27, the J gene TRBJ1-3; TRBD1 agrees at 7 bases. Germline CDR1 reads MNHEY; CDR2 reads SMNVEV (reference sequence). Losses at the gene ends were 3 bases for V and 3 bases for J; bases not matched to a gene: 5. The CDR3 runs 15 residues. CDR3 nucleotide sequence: TGTGCCAGCAGTTTGACGACAGGGTATGGAAACACCATATATTTT. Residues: CASSLTTGYGNTIYF.

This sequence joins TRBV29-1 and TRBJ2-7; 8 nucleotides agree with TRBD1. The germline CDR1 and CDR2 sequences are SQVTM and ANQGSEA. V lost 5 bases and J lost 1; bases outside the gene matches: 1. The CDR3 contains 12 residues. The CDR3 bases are TGCAGCGTTCGGACAGGGTCCTACGAGCAGTACTTC. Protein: CSVRTGSYEQYF.

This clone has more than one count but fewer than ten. The CDR3 reads CASSPRYGELFF. The CDR3 region has the DNA TGTGCCAGCAGCCCCCGTTACGGGGAGCTGTTTTTT. The chain couples TRBV7-7 to TRBJ2-2; D not resolved. V lost 5 bases to trimming and J lost 7 bases, with 8 bases between them. CDR1 is SSHAT, CDR2 FNYEAQ, per germline (reference sequence). The length of the CDR3 is 12 residues.

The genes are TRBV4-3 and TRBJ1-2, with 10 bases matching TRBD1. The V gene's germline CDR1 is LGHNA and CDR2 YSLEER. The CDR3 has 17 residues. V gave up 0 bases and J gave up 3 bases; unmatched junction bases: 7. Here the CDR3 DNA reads TGCGCCAGCAGCCAAGAAGTGACAGGGGGCGCTTACTATGGCTACACCTTC. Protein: CASSQEVTGGAYYGYTF.

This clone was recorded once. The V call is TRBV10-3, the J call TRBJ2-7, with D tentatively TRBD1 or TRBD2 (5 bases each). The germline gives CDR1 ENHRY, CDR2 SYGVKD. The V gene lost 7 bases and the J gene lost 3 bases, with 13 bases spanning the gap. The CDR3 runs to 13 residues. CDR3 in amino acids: CAITPGRSYEQYF. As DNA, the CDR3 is TGTGCCATCACCCCGGGACGGAGCTACGAGCAGTACTTC.

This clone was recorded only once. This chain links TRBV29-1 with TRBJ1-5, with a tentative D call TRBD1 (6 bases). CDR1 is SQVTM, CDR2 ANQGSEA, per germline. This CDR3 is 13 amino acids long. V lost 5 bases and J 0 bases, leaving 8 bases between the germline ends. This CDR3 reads CSVRTDSNQPQHF. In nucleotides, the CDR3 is TGCAGCGTTAGGACAGATAGCAATCAGCCCCAGCATTTT.

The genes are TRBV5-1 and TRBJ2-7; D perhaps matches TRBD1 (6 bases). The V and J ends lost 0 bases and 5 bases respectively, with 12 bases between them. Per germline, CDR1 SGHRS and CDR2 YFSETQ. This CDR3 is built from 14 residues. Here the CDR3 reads CASSLVQRDNEQYF. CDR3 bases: TGCGCCAGCAGCTTGGTTCAACGGGACAACGAGCAGTACTTC.

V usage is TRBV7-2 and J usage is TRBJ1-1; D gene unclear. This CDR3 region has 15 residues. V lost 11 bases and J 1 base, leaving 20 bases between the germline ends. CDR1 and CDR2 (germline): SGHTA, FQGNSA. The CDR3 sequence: CASSKWAGENTEAFF. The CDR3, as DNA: TGTGCCTCATCTAAATGGGCAGGAGAGAACACTGAAGCTTTCTTT.

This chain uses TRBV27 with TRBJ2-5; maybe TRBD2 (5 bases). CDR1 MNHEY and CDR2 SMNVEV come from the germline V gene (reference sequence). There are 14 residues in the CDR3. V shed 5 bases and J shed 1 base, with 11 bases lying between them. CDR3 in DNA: TGTGCCAGCAGTCCAGGCGGACTCCAAGAGACCCAGTACTTC. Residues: CASSPGGLQETQYF.

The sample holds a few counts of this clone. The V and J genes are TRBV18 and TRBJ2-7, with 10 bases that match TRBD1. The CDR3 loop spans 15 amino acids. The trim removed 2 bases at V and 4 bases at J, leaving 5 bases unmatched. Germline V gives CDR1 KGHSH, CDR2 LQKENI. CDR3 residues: CASSPSLDRGYEQYF. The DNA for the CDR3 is TGTGCCAGCTCACCATCGTTGGACAGGGGGTACGAGCAGTACTTC.

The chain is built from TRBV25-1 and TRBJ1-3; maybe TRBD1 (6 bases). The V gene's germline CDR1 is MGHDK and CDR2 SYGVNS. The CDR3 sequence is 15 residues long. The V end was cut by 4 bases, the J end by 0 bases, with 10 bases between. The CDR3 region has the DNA TGTGCCAGCAGTGCAACGACAGGCTCTGGAAACACCATATATTTT. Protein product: CASSATTGSGNTIYF.

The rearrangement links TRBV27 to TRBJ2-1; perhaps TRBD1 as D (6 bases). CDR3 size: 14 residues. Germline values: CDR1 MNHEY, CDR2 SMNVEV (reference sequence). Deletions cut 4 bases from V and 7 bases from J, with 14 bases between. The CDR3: CASSWGQAGNEQFF. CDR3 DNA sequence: TGTGCCAGCAGTTGGGGACAAGCCGGTAATGAGCAGTTCTTC.

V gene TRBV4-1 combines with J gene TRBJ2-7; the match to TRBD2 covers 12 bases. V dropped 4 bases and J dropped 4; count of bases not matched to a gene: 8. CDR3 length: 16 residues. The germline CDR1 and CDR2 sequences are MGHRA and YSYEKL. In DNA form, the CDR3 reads TGCGCCAGCAGCCCCATCGGACTAGCGGGAAGATACGAGCAGTACTTC. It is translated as CASSPIGLAGRYEQYF.

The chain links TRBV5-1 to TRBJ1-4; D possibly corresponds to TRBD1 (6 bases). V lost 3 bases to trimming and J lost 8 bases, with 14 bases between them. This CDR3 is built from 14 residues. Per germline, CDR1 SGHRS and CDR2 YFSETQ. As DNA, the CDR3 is TGCGCCAGCAGCTCAGACAGGCCAAGAGAAAAACTGTTTTTT. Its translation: CASSSDRPREKLFF.